The 23 T cell receptor beta chains given below trace back to one sample, sequenced in a study of control samples from healthy donors and cancer patients. Only in-frame clones appear in the TCRdb table, and some are missing; sequencing was by immunoSEQ multiplex PCR. Of around 100,000 clones listed, roughly nine tenths are singletons. Material: blood. These TCRs come from a woman between 18 and 30 years old in good health.

The chain couples TRBV19 to TRBJ1-1, with D unclear. Germline V gives CDR1 LNHDA, CDR2 SQIVND (reference sequence). This CDR3 region has 11 residues. Trimming cost V 7 bases and J 0 bases, with 3 bases left between them. CDR3 in amino acids: CASTMNTEAFF. Written as DNA, the CDR3 is TGTGCCAGTACCATGAACACTGAAGCTTTCTTT. The variable domain in full, with the rest retrieved from reference TRBV19 and TRBJ1-1, is DGGITQSPKYLFRKEGQNVTLSCEQNLNHDAMYWYRQDPGQGLRLIYYSQIVNDFQKGDIAEGYSVSREKKESFPLTVTSAQKNPTAFYLCASTMNTEAFFGQGTRLTVV.

This clone was found once. This rearrangement joins TRBV7-9 to TRBJ2-2, with TRBD1 identical over 9 bases. The CDR3 has 16 amino acids. Germline CDR1 is SEHNR and CDR2 is FQNEAQ (reference sequence). V lost 2 bases and J lost 3; bases outside the gene matches: 4. Here the CDR3 reads CASSLSGTGYTGELFF. The CDR3 DNA sequence: TGTGCCAGCAGCTTATCTGGGACAGGGTACACCGGGGAGCTGTTTTTT.

This chain joins TRBV5-6 and TRBJ2-3; D gene uncertain. There are 16 residues in the CDR3. V was clipped by 2 bases and J by 3 bases, with 16 bases between them. Germline V CDR1 and CDR2: SGHDT, YYEEEE. The CDR3 DNA is TGTGCCAGCAGCTTTGATAGCAGTGGTTGGACAGATACGCAGTATTTT. Amino acids: CASSFDSSGWTDTQYF.

V usage is TRBV5-1 and J usage is TRBJ1-3; D unresolved. Deletions cut 0 bases from V and 1 base from J, with 8 bases between. CDR3 length equals 15 residues. The germline CDR1 and CDR2 sequences are SGHRS and YFSETQ. The CDR3 region has the DNA TGCGCCAGCAGCTTGGAAATGGGATCTGGAAACACCATATATTTT. This encodes CASSLEMGSGNTIYF.

The chain employs TRBV29-1 and TRBJ2-7; D possibly corresponds to TRBD1 (7 bases). Trimming stripped 2 bases from V and 1 base from J, with 12 bases between. This CDR3 spans 14 amino acids. The germline V gene encodes CDR1 SQVTM and CDR2 ANQGSEA. CDR3 loop: CSVEWPGGSYEQYF. CDR3 bases: TGCAGCGTTGAATGGCCAGGGGGGTCCTACGAGCAGTACTTC.

The chain has TRBV5-6 and TRBJ2-3; TRBD2 matches 13 bases. The trim removed 4 bases at V and 2 bases at J, leaving 13 bases unmatched. The CDR3 covers 19 residues. Germline loops: CDR1 SGHDT, CDR2 YYEEEE. CDR3 nucleotides: TGTGCCAGCAGCGCCTTAGGACTAGCGGGGGCCAGTTACACAGATACGCAGTATTTT. It is translated as CASSALGLAGASYTDTQYF.

The chain carries TRBV19 and TRBJ2-4; 9 bases are a match to TRBD1. The CDR3 has 14 residues. Germline values: CDR1 LNHDA, CDR2 SQIVND (reference sequence). V was clipped by 4 bases and J by 14 bases; unmatched bases: 12. CDR3 sequence reads: CASSTVGQGGLKYF. In nucleotides, the CDR3 is TGTGCCAGTAGTACGGTGGGACAGGGAGGACTCAAGTACTTC.

V is TRBV5-1 and J is TRBJ1-1, with D possibly being TRBD1 (6 bases). The V gene lost 3 bases and the J gene lost 1 base, with 10 bases spanning the gap. CDR3 size: 14 residues. Looked up from germline, CDR1 is SGHRS and CDR2 is YFSETQ. CDR3 in amino acids: CASSWVTGNTEAFF. CDR3 nucleotides: TGCGCCAGCAGCTGGGTGACAGGGAACACTGAAGCTTTCTTT. Combining the CDR3 with reference TRBV5-1 and TRBJ1-1 gives the whole variable domain KAGVTQTPRYLIKTRGQQVTLSCSPISGHRSVSWYQQTPGQGLQFLFEYFSETQRNKGNFPGRFSGRQFSNSRSEMNVSTLELGDSALYLCASSWVTGNTEAFFGQGTRLTVV.

This clone was seen only once. This rearrangement joins TRBV6-2 or TRBV6-3 to TRBJ2-7, with 12 bases aligning to TRBD2. Trimming cost V 5 bases and J 3 bases; bases outside gene matches: 5. Germline V CDR1 and CDR2: MNHEY, SVGEGT. The CDR3 length is 15 residues. The CDR3 is CASSPGLAGYYEQYF. The CDR3 coding sequence is TGTGCCAGCAGTCCCGGACTAGCGGGGTACTACGAGCAGTACTTC.

The gene calls are TRBV19 and TRBJ2-3; TRBD2 agrees at 12 bases. This CDR3 has 15 residues. After removal of 7 bases from V and 5 bases from J, the junction contained 7 bases not matched to a gene. Germline V gene sequence: CDR1 LNHDA, CDR2 SQIVND (reference sequence). The CDR3 spells CASIRLAGDQDTQYF. CDR3 DNA sequence: TGTGCCAGTATTAGACTAGCGGGGGACCAAGATACGCAGTATTTT.

The V and J genes are TRBV6-6 and TRBJ1-6; D remains ambiguous. This CDR3 spans 13 amino acids. V was clipped by 2 bases and J by 8 bases, with 7 bases between them. CDR1 and CDR2 from the germline V gene are MNHNY and SVGAGI (reference sequence). CDR3 protein: CASSYRSDSPLHF. CDR3 nucleotides: TGTGCCAGCAGTTACCGTTCGGATTCACCCCTCCACTTT.

This chain's CDR3 is CASSLELARVDTQYF. The CDR3 DNA sequence: TGTGCCAGCAGCTTAGAACTAGCGAGGGTAGATACGCAGTATTTT. The rearrangement links TRBV11-2 to TRBJ2-3; 7 nucleotides line up with TRBD2. From germline, CDR1 is SGHAT and CDR2 FQNNGV. CDR3 length: 15 amino acids. J lost 5 bases, V lost 0 bases, and 5 bases had no gene match.

This rearrangement joins TRBV6-6 to TRBJ2-1; D may be TRBD1 or TRBD2 (5 bases each). The CDR3 extends over 16 amino acids. V was cut by 5 bases and J by 8 bases, with 22 bases left in between. Per the germline V gene, CDR1 is MNHNY and CDR2 is SVGAGI (reference sequence). CDR3 coding DNA: TGTGCCAGCAGTCTCGGGGCGGTCTCGTTGGGGGATGAGCAGTTCTTC. Translated: CASSLGAVSLGDEQFF.

The chain joins TRBV7-9 to TRBJ1-1, with TRBD1 matching 7 bases. The CDR3 covers 13 residues. J lost 5 bases, V lost 5 bases, and 5 bases had no gene match. Per the germline V gene, CDR1 is SEHNR and CDR2 is FQNEAQ (reference sequence). The CDR3 reads CASSPTGQTEAFF. The CDR3 coding sequence is TGTGCCAGCAGCCCGACAGGGCAGACTGAAGCTTTCTTT.

The V call is TRBV6-5, the J call TRBJ2-7, with a possible D match to TRBD1 (6 bases). Germline CDR1 is MNHEY and CDR2 is SVGAGI. The length of the CDR3 is 14 residues. V was trimmed by 6 bases and J by 2 bases, leaving 14 bases between them. The CDR3 is CASSMGALAYEQYF. The DNA of the CDR3 is TGTGCCAGCAGCATGGGGGCCCTAGCCTACGAGCAGTACTTC.

The V and J genes are TRBV9 and TRBJ1-2, with D perhaps TRBD1 (6 bases). The V end was cut by 4 bases, the J end by 2 bases, with 9 bases between. CDR1 is SGDLS, CDR2 YYNGEE, per germline. The CDR3 length is 13 residues. The CDR3 coding sequence is TGTGCCAGCAGCATAACAGGGAACTATGGCTACACCTTC. This codes for CASSITGNYGYTF.

This clone was seen a handful of times. This rearrangement joins TRBV2 to TRBJ1-1; D remains ambiguous. The CDR3 sequence is 14 residues long. The V end lost 4 bases, the J end lost 3 bases, and 12 bases lay between the germline ends. Germline-derived CDR1 and CDR2 are SNHLY and FYNNEI. Written as DNA, the CDR3 is TGTGCCAGCAGTGGATGGGGTAGGGACACTGAAGCTTTCTTT. This gives the protein CASSGWGRDTEAFF.

This chain joins TRBV5-1 and TRBJ1-4; D uncertain. V was cut by 0 bases and J by 8 bases, with 11 bases left in between. Germline V gene sequence: CDR1 SGHRS, CDR2 YFSETQ. The CDR3 extends over 14 amino acids. DNA for the CDR3: TGCGCCAGCAGCTTGGGACAAAGGGAGGAAAAACTGTTTTTT. It encodes CASSLGQREEKLFF. Together with reference TRBV5-1 and TRBJ1-4, the CDR3 gives the full variable domain: KAGVTQTPRYLIKTRGQQVTLSCSPISGHRSVSWYQQTPGQGLQFLFEYFSETQRNKGNFPGRFSGRQFSNSRSEMNVSTLELGDSALYLCASSLGQREEKLFFGSGTQLSVL.

Concerning this clone itself: A junction end diverges from the germline sequence, so it may reflect a read error. V and J are TRBV29-1 and TRBJ2-5, with D tentatively TRBD2 (7 bases). CDR1 is SQVTM, CDR2 ANQGSEA, per germline. This CDR3 is 14 amino acids long. CDR3 sequence reads: CSVEGGGGWETQYF. CDR3 DNA: TGCAGCGTCGAAGGAGGGGGGGGGTGGGAGACCCAGTACTTC.

This chain uses TRBV2 with TRBJ1-5, with D perhaps TRBD1 (5 bases). Germline V CDR1 and CDR2: SNHLY, FYNNEI. Trimming cost V 3 bases and J 1 base, with 13 bases left between them. This CDR3 has 16 amino acids. The CDR3 spells CASSDQGGASNQPQHF. Written as DNA, the CDR3 is TGTGCCAGCAGTGATCAAGGCGGGGCCAGCAATCAGCCCCAGCATTTT.

The rearrangement uses TRBV6-6 and TRBJ2-5; no clear D. Germline V gene lookup returns CDR1 MNHNY and CDR2 SVGAGI (reference sequence). Trimming shortened V by 2 bases and J by 4 bases, and 17 bases separated the two germline ends. The CDR3 has 16 residues. CDR3 loop: CASSYPPAPPRETQYF. The CDR3 nucleotides read TGTGCCAGCAGTTACCCCCCAGCTCCCCCAAGAGAGACCCAGTACTTC.

A single count supports this clone. V usage is TRBV6-1 and J usage is TRBJ2-2, with D perhaps TRBD1 (5 bases). The length of the CDR3 is 15 residues. V dropped 0 bases and J dropped 4 bases, with 9 bases sitting between them. Germline V lookup: CDR1 MNHNS, CDR2 SASEGT. The DNA for the CDR3 is TGTGCCAGCAGTGAAGCAGGCAGGGCCACCGGGGAGCTGTTTTTT. This translates into CASSEAGRATGELFF.

The chain is built from TRBV6-6 and TRBJ1-4; D gene uncertain. Germline V CDR1 and CDR2: MNHNY, SVGAGI (reference sequence). This CDR3 is built from 16 residues. V was trimmed by 0 bases and J by 6 bases, leaving 14 bases between them. DNA of the CDR3: TGTGCCAGCAGTTACTCGGTTGGTGGGATGGATGAAAAACTGTTTTTT. Translated: CASSYSVGGMDEKLFF.